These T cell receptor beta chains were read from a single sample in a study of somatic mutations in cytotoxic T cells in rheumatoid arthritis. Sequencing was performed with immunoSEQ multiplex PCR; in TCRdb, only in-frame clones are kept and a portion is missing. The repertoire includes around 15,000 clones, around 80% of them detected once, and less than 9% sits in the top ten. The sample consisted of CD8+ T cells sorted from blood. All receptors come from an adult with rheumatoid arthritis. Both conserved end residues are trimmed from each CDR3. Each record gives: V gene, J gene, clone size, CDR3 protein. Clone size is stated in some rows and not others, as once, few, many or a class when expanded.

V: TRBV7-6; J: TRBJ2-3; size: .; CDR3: ASSLGSRMGSTDTQY
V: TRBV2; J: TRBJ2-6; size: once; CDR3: ASRQGAGANVLT
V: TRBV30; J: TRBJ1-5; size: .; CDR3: AWSTRTGYSNQPQH
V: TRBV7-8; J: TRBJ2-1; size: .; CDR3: ASRRGTGINEQF
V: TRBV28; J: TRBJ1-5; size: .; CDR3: ASSQRVGNQPQH
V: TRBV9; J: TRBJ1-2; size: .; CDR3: ASSDRVGYT
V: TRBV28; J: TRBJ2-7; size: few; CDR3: ASSGRMSSYEQY
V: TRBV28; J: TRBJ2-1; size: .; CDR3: ASSKLAHEQF
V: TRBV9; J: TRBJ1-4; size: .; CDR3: ASSAPGGLEEKLF
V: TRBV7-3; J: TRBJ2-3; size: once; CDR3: ASSLSGGTDTQY
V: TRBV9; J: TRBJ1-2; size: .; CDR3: ASSRNRVTFGYT
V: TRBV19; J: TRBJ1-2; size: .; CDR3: ATKEQGSLLMGSGYT
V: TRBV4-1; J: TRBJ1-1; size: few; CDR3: ASSQVPMNTEAF
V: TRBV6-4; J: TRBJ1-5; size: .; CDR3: AVMTGLGQPQH
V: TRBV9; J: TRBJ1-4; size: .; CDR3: ASSVSEGRGPNEKLF
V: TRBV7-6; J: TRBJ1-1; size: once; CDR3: ASSLERGWATEAF
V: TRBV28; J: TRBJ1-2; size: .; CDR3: ASSFLDGYT
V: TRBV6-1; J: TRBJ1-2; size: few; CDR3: ASRLGWGYT
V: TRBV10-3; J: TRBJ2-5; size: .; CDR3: ATRGRQGTQY
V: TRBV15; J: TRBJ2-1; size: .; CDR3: ATSGPPGLARDEQF
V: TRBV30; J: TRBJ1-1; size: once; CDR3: AGPRVGGEAF
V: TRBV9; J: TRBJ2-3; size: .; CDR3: ASSLSGGPVDTQY
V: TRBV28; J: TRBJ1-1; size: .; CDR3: ASSRQGDGTEAF